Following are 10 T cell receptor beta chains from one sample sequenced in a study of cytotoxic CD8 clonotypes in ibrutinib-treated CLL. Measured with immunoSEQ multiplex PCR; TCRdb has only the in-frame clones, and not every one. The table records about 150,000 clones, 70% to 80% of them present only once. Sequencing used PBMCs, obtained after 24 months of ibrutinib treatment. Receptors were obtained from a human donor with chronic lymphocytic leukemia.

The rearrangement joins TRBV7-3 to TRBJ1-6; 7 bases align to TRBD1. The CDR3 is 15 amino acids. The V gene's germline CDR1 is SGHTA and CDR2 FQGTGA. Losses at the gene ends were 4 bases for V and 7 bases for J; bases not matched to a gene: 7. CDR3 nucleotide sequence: TGTGCCAGCAGCTCCCGCGGGGACAGCAATTCACCCCTCCACTTT. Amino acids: CASSSRGDSNSPLHF.

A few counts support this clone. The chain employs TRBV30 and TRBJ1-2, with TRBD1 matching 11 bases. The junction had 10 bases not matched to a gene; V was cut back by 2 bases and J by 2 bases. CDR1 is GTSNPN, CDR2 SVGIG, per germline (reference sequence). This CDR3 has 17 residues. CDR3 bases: TGTGCCTGGAGTCCCGGGACAGGGGGTGGGGGCAACTATGGCTACACCTTC. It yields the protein CAWSPGTGGGGNYGYTF.

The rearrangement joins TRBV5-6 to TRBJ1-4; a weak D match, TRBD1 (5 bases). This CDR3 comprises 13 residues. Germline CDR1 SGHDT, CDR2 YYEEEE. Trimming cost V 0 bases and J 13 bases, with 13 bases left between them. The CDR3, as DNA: TGTGCCAGCAGCTTGGGTGGTGCCGGGGGACTGTTTTTT. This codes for CASSLGGAGGLFF. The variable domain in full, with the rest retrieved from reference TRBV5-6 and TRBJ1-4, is DAGVTQSPTHLIKTRGQQVTLRCSPKSGHDTVSWYQQALGQGPQFIFQYYEEEERQRGNFPDRFSGHQFPNYSSELNVNALLLGDSALYLCASSLGGAGGLFFGSGTQLSVL.

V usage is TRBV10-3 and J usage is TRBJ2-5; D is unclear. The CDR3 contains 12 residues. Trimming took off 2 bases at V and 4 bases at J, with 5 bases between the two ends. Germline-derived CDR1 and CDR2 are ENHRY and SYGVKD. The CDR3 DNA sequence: TGTGCCATCAGTGAGCGGGTAGAGACCCAGTACTTC. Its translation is CAISERVETQYF.

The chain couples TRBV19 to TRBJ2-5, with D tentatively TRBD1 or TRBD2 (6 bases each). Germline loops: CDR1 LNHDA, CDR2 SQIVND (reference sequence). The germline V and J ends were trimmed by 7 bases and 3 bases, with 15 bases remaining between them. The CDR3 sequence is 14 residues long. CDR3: CASTDGGQEETQYF. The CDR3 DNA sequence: TGTGCCAGTACCGATGGGGGGCAAGAAGAGACCCAGTACTTC.

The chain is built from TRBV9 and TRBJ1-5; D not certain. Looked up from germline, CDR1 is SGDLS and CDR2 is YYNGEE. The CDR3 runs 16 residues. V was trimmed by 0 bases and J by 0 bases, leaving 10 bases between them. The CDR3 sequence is CASSVGDIYSNQPQHF. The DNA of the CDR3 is TGTGCCAGCAGCGTAGGCGACATTTATAGCAATCAGCCCCAGCATTTT.

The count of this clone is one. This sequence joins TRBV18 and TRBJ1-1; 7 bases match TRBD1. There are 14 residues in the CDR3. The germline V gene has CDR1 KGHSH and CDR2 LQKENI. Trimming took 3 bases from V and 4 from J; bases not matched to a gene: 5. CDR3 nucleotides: TGTGCCAGCTCACCCGGGACAGACTCCACTGAAGCTTTCTTT. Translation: CASSPGTDSTEAFF.

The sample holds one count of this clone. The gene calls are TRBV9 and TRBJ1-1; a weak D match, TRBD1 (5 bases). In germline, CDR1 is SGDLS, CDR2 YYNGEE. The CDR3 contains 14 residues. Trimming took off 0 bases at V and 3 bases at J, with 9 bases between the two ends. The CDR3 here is CASSVVGGDTEAFF. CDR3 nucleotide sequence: TGTGCCAGCAGCGTAGTTGGGGGGGACACTGAAGCTTTCTTT.

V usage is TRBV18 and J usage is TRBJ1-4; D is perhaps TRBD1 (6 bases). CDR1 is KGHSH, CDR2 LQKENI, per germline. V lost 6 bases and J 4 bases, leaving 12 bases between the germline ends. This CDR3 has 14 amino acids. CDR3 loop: CASSPRGLNEKLFF. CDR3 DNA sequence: TGTGCCAGCTCCCCCAGGGGCCTTAATGAAAAACTGTTTTTT.

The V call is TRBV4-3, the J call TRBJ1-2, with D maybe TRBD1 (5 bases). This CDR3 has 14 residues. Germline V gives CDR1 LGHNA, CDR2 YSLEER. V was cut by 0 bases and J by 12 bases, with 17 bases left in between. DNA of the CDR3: TGCGCCAGCAGCCAAGACCCGGGGACCATAGCTGACACCTTC. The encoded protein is CASSQDPGTIADTF.